Below are 9 T cell receptor beta chains sequenced from a single sample in a study of cytomegalovirus exposure and HLA in healthy donors. A multiplex PCR was run with 60 Vbeta primers and 13 Jbeta primers. Here immunoSEQ multiplex PCR was the method, and the copy in TCRdb shows in-frame clones only, minus some. The sample lists some 180,000 clones, 85% seen once, with about 2.3% in the top ten. The sample comprised PBMCs. These receptors all stem from a woman between 45 and 65 years old in good health and CMV-seronegative.

This rearrangement joins TRBV7-2 to TRBJ2-7; a possible D gene is TRBD2 (6 bases). Germline assignment: CDR1 SGHTA and CDR2 FQGNSA. V dropped 4 bases and J dropped 2 bases, with 18 bases sitting between them. This CDR3 comprises 16 residues. The DNA of the CDR3 is TGTGCCAGCAGCTCGATCGGGGGACTTAGCGCCTACGAGCAGTACTTC. Translating it yields CASSSIGGLSAYEQYF.

The chain is built from TRBV6-1 and TRBJ2-7; TRBD1 aligns across 7 bases. Per germline, CDR1 MNHNS and CDR2 SASEGT. The CDR3 length is 17 residues. The V gene end was trimmed by 4 bases and the J gene end by 0 bases; junction bases not matched to a gene: 12. CDR3 nucleotide sequence: TGTGCCAGCAGTGGAAGGGACAGCTTAGCCCTCTCCTACGAGCAGTACTTC. It codes for CASSGRDSLALSYEQYF.

This chain joins TRBV27 and TRBJ2-1, with 7 bases fitting TRBD2. CDR1 is MNHEY, CDR2 SMNVEV, per germline (reference sequence). Trimming removed 2 bases from V and 4 bases from J; junction bases left unmatched: 5. This CDR3 is built from 15 residues. CDR3 amino acids: CASSLSAGAYNEQFF. The CDR3, as DNA: TGTGCCAGCAGTTTAAGTGCGGGAGCTTACAATGAGCAGTTCTTC.

The CDR3 region has the DNA TGTGCCAGCAGCGTTACAAGGGGGCGCGCGGAGACCCAGTACTTC. Translating gives CASSVTRGRAETQYF. V is TRBV7-2 and J is TRBJ2-5, with 7 bases fitting TRBD1. Germline CDR1 reads SGHTA; CDR2 reads FQGNSA. V shed 5 bases and J 5 bases; nucleotides not matched to a gene: 11. The CDR3 length is 15 residues.

This clone was observed a single time. The chain recombines TRBV6-1 with TRBJ2-7; possibly TRBD2 for D (6 bases). V was pared by 0 bases and J by 4 bases, with 13 bases between. Germline CDR1 MNHNS, CDR2 SASEGT. This CDR3 is 15 amino acids long. CDR3 DNA: TGTGCCAGCAGTGAAGCAGGCGGACGGGGGTACGAGCAGTACTTC. It encodes CASSEAGGRGYEQYF.

This rearrangement joins TRBV27 to TRBJ1-1; TRBD1 aligns across 8 bases. CDR3 length equals 16 residues. Germline CDR1 MNHEY, CDR2 SMNVEV (reference sequence). With 6 bases clipped from V and 0 bases from J, the junction kept 9 bases outside the gene matches. CDR3 in amino acids: CASRAGTGGMNTEAFF. The CDR3 coding sequence is TGTGCCAGCAGAGCCGGGACAGGAGGAATGAACACTGAAGCTTTCTTT.

The V call is TRBV5-1, the J call TRBJ1-1; D remains ambiguous. The CDR3 covers 15 residues. Germline lookup yields CDR1 SGHRS and CDR2 YFSETQ. V lost 2 bases and J 0 bases, leaving 11 bases between the germline ends. CDR3 in DNA: TGCGCCAGCAGCTTTCTGACTGGGTTGAACACTGAAGCTTTCTTT. This codes for CASSFLTGLNTEAFF.

J is TRBJ1-5 and V is TRBV30, with 7 nucleotides matching TRBD1. Germline trimming cut 4 bases from V and 5 bases from J; bases unmatched to any gene: 8. The CDR3 length is 14 residues. Germline V gene lookup returns CDR1 GTSNPN and CDR2 SVGIG (reference sequence). The CDR3 loop reads CAWTTGPRDQPQHF. CDR3 bases: TGTGCCTGGACGACAGGGCCCAGGGATCAGCCCCAGCATTTT.

This chain joins TRBV7-2 and TRBJ2-3, with 7 bases aligning to TRBD2. The CDR3 spans 14 residues. Germline V gene data show CDR1 as SGHTA and CDR2 as FQGNSA. V lost 5 bases and J lost 8; bases outside the gene matches: 10. CDR3 protein: CASSGGGRESTQYF. DNA of the CDR3: TGTGCCAGCAGCGGTGGAGGGAGGGAGAGTACGCAGTATTTT.